This T cell receptor beta chain was identified in a study of cytomegalovirus exposure and HLA in healthy donors. For the study at large: Across 300 to 400 genotyped donors, approximately 81% landed in the Caucasian-associated ancestry cluster. Study-wide findings and caveats: Reportedly, diagnosis of cytomegalovirus status by the classifier showed high specificity and sensitivity. The authors listed 150 to 200 TCR beta chains as cytomegalovirus-associated. No immune exposure information besides CMV serostatus was available.

With respect to this clone: Its specificity is unknown.

CDR1 is SGHRS, CDR2 YFSETQ, per germline. V shed 4 bases and J 5 bases; nucleotides not matched to a gene: 11. The CDR3 consists of 15 residues. The PCR ran on 60 Vbeta and 13 Jbeta primers. Generated by immunoSEQ multiplex PCR, the TCRdb table keeps only in-frame clones and is missing some. The repertoire holds 150,000 or so clones, with approximately 79% as singletons. This TCR was recovered from a man aged 50 to 60 in good health and CMV-seropositive. Sequenced input: PBMCs. The chain combines TRBV5-1 with TRBJ2-5, with TRBD1 matching over 7 bases. CDR3 in amino acids: CASSQGTVPGETQYF. The DNA of the CDR3 is TGCGCCAGCAGCCAAGGGACAGTCCCAGGGGAGACCCAGTACTTC. Drawing the rest from reference TRBV5-1 and TRBJ2-5, the complete variable domain is KAGVTQTPRYLIKTRGQQVTLSCSPISGHRSVSWYQQTPGQGLQFLFEYFSETQRNKGNFPGRFSGRQFSNSRSEMNVSTLELGDSALYLCASSQGTVPGETQYFGPGTRLLVL.